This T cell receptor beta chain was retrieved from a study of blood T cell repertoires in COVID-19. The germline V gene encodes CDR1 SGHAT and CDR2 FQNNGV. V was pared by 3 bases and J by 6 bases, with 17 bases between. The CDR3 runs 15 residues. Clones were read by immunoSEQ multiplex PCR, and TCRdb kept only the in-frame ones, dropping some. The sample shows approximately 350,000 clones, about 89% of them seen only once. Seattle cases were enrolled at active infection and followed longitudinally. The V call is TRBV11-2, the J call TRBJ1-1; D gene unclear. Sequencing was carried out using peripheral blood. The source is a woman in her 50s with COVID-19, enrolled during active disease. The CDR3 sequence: CASSLNLQIFSEAFF. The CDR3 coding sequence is TGTGCCAGCAGCTTGAATCTACAGATCTTCTCTGAAGCTTTCTTT.